A single sample is the source of the 22 T cell receptor beta chains below, sequenced in a study of blood T cell repertoires in COVID-19. Produced via immunoSEQ multiplex PCR; TCRdb's table is partial and in-frame only. The table includes about 76,000 clones, around 83% detected once. Sequencing was carried out using peripheral blood. The origin of the receptors is an older man with acute or convalescent COVID-19.

This sequence joins TRBV4-3 and TRBJ1-4; 9 bases are shared with TRBD1. The CDR3 loop spans 15 amino acids. V lost 3 bases, J lost 8 bases, and 7 bases stayed unmatched. Germline-derived CDR1 and CDR2 are LGHNA and YSLEER. CDR3 bases: TGCGCCAGCAGCCAGAGGACAGGGGAAAGAGAAAAACTGTTTTTT. This sequence encodes CASSQRTGEREKLFF.

The chain joins TRBV7-3 to TRBJ2-2; the match to TRBD1 covers 9 bases. Germline V gene sequence: CDR1 SGHTA, CDR2 FQGTGA. The length of the CDR3 is 16 residues. The junction had 6 bases not matched to a gene; V was cut back by 5 bases and J by 2 bases. The CDR3 region is CASSLNTGGNTGELFF. In DNA, the CDR3 is TGTGCCAGCAGCCTAAACACAGGGGGCAACACCGGGGAGCTGTTTTTT.

This chain joins TRBV2 and TRBJ2-2, with D perhaps matching TRBD1 (5 bases). Per germline, CDR1 SNHLY and CDR2 FYNNEI. Trimming pared 6 bases from V and 0 bases from J, leaving 8 bases between. The CDR3 consists of 14 residues. The CDR3 reads CASSLQANTGELFF. DNA for the CDR3: TGTGCCAGCAGCCTACAGGCGAACACCGGGGAGCTGTTTTTT.

The chain combines TRBV12-3 or TRBV12-4 with TRBJ2-5; perhaps TRBD2 as D (5 bases). V was clipped by 2 bases and J by 4 bases, with 8 bases between them. This CDR3 comprises 13 residues. This CDR3 is CASSLNEGETQYF. The CDR3 region has the DNA TGTGCCAGCAGTTTAAATGAGGGAGAGACCCAGTACTTC.

The J gene is TRBJ1-1, the V gene TRBV4-1; TRBD1 agrees at 8 bases. Germline values: CDR1 MGHRA, CDR2 YSYEKL. V lost 4 bases to trimming and J lost 6 bases; unmatched junction nucleotides: 4. This CDR3 has 13 amino acids. CDR3 in DNA: TGCGCCAGCAGCCGATCGACAGGGGCTGAAGCTTTCTTT. It encodes CASSRSTGAEAFF.

CDR3 amino acids: CASSHTGKGYTF. CDR3 in DNA: TGTGCCAGCAGCCACACCGGGAAGGGCTACACCTTC. The rearrangement links TRBV3-1 (or the pseudogene TRBV3-2) to TRBJ1-2, with unresolved D. Trimming shortened V by 3 bases and J by 8 bases, and 10 bases separated the two germline ends. Germline V gene lookup returns CDR1 LGHDT and CDR2 YNNKEL (reference sequence). The CDR3 spans 12 residues.

The chain uses TRBV7-9 and TRBJ1-2; tentative D call: TRBD1 (5 bases). Germline CDR1 and CDR2: SEHNR and FQNEAQ (reference sequence). This CDR3 spans 13 amino acids. V gave up 4 bases and J gave up 6 bases, with 12 bases separating them. CDR3: CASSSFDSHGYTF. CDR3 coding DNA: TGTGCCAGCAGCTCCTTCGACAGTCATGGCTACACCTTC.

The chain recombines TRBV19 with TRBJ1-2; TRBD1 matches at 8 bases. Germline lookup yields CDR1 LNHDA and CDR2 SQIVND (reference sequence). CDR3 length: 15 amino acids. Trimming removed 6 bases from V and 0 bases from J; junction bases left unmatched: 6. CDR3 sequence (DNA): TGTGCCAGTAGCCTGTGGACAGGGTCTAACTATGGCTACACCTTC. Its translation: CASSLWTGSNYGYTF. The complete variable domain, with remaining parts taken from reference TRBV19 and TRBJ1-2, reads DGGITQSPKYLFRKEGQNVTLSCEQNLNHDAMYWYRQDPGQGLRLIYYSQIVNDFQKGDIAEGYSVSREKKESFPLTVTSAQKNPTAFYLCASSLWTGSNYGYTFGSGTRLTVV.

CDR3 amino acids: CASSPPSITGELFF. The CDR3, as DNA: TGTGCCAGCTCACCACCGTCCATCACCGGGGAGCTGTTTTTT. The J gene is TRBJ2-2, the V gene TRBV18, with D uncertain. The CDR3 is made up of 14 amino acids. Germline CDR1 KGHSH, CDR2 LQKENI. The germline V and J ends were trimmed by 0 bases and 4 bases, with 6 bases remaining between them.

The DNA for the CDR3 is TGTGCCAGCAGCCCAGGACAGAAGGAGAGCTCTGGAAACACCATATATTTT. This translates into CASSPGQKESSGNTIYF. The chain joins TRBV7-9 to TRBJ1-3; a possible D gene is TRBD1 (6 bases). There are 17 residues in the CDR3. Trimming stripped 5 bases from V and 0 bases from J, with 17 bases between. CDR1 and CDR2 from the germline V gene are SEHNR and FQNEAQ (reference sequence).

The genes are TRBV9 and TRBJ2-2; 8 nucleotides align to TRBD1. CDR1 and CDR2 (germline): SGDLS, YYNGEE. This CDR3 is 16 amino acids long. Trimming at V came to 2 bases and at J to 3 bases, leaving 6 bases not matched to a gene. CDR3 nucleotides: TGTGCCAGCAGCGTGCATGGACAGGGCGACACCGGGGAGCTGTTTTTT. This codes for CASSVHGQGDTGELFF.

The rearrangement uses TRBV6-4 and TRBJ1-2; 9 nucleotides align to TRBD1. From germline, CDR1 is MRHNA and CDR2 SNTAGT. V shed 3 bases, J shed 1 base, and the junction held 9 bases outside the gene matches. This CDR3 has 17 amino acids. DNA for the CDR3: TGTGCCAGCAGTGAAGGTTTTCGGACAGGGGTTAACTATGGCTACACCTTC. Translation: CASSEGFRTGVNYGYTF.

The chain is built from TRBV28 and TRBJ1-2; D not resolved. The CDR3 has 11 amino acids. Trimming removed 10 bases at V and 5 bases at J, with 11 bases between. The germline gives CDR1 MDHEN, CDR2 SYDVKM. Here the CDR3 reads CATARGYGYTF. The CDR3 coding sequence is TGTGCCACCGCCCGGGGATATGGCTACACCTTC.

This rearrangement joins TRBV3-1 (or the pseudogene TRBV3-2) to TRBJ2-1; D not resolved. Germline CDR1 LGHDT, CDR2 YNNKEL (reference sequence). With 4 bases removed from V and 2 bases from J, the gap between germline ends came to 9 bases. CDR3 length: 14 residues. CDR3 amino acids: CASSPTLTYNEQFF. The CDR3 bases are TGTGCCAGCAGCCCTACTCTGACCTACAATGAGCAGTTCTTC.

This clone turned up a few times. The rearrangement uses TRBV7-2 and TRBJ1-2, with D possibly TRBD1 on 5 matching bases. Germline V gives CDR1 SGHTA, CDR2 FQGNSA. The CDR3 spans 16 residues. V lost 5 bases, J lost 12 bases, and 28 bases lay in between. The CDR3 DNA reads TGTGCCAGCAGCCATTACCCCCCCTTAGTGGCAGGGATAGACACCTTC. This gives the protein CASSHYPPLVAGIDTF. The variable domain in full, completed from reference TRBV7-2 and TRBJ1-2, reads GAGVSQSPSNKVTEKGKDVELRCDPISGHTALYWYRQSLGQGLEFLIYFQGNSAPDKSGLPSDRFSAERTGGSVSTLTIQRTQQEDSAVYLCASSHYPPLVAGIDTFGSGTRLTVV.

This chain uses TRBV11-3 with TRBJ2-1; maybe TRBD2 (6 bases). Germline V gene sequence: CDR1 SGHNT, CDR2 YENEEA. The CDR3 spans 16 residues. V was cut by 4 bases and J by 6 bases, with 19 bases left in between. Here the CDR3 reads CASSSRAGNLGNEQFF. CDR3 DNA sequence: TGTGCCAGCAGCTCTCGTGCGGGAAATCTGGGCAATGAGCAGTTCTTC.

The chain joins TRBV6-2 or TRBV6-3 to TRBJ2-7, with D possibly TRBD2 on 5 matching bases. In germline, CDR1 is MNHEY, CDR2 SVGEGT. The V end was cut by 0 bases, the J end by 5 bases, with 8 bases between. This CDR3 has 13 residues. The CDR3 sequence: CASSYSRGNEQYF. CDR3 nucleotide sequence: TGTGCCAGCAGTTACTCGAGAGGGAACGAGCAGTACTTC.

CDR3 sequence reads: CASMTVSGNTIYF. The CDR3 nucleotides are TGTGCCAGCATGACAGTCTCTGGAAACACCATATATTTT. The chain carries TRBV6-5 and TRBJ1-3; D perhaps matches TRBD1 (5 bases). The CDR3 has 13 amino acids. V shed 7 bases and J shed 0 bases, with 7 bases lying between them. CDR1 is MNHEY and CDR2 is SVGAGI in the germline V gene.

This clone appeared a few times. The rearrangement links TRBV21-1 to TRBJ1-4; TRBD1, the table's D call, lacks a check against the DNA. TRBV21-1 is a known pseudogene. This CDR3 is built from 17 residues. CDR3: CARSWANWQGLQEKLFF. For the CDR3, the DNA is TGTGCCAGAAGTTGGGCGAACTGGCAGGGTCTCCAAGAAAAACTGTTTTTT.

V is TRBV28 and J is TRBJ1-4; 8 bases align to TRBD1. V was clipped by 3 bases and J by 7 bases; unmatched bases: 4. The length of the CDR3 is 14 residues. The germline V gene encodes CDR1 MDHEN and CDR2 SYDVKM. The CDR3 sequence is CASSFRGRVEKLFF. For the CDR3, the DNA is TGTGCCAGCAGTTTCAGGGGGCGGGTTGAAAAACTGTTTTTT.

This clone has a single count. The rearrangement links TRBV15 to TRBJ1-4; D uncertain. The V end was cut by 1 base, the J end by 4 bases, with 10 bases between. Germline lookup yields CDR1 LNHNV and CDR2 YYDKDF (reference sequence). The CDR3 sequence is 15 residues long. CDR3 DNA: TGTGCCACCAGCAGAGCGGGTTCTATTAATGAAAAACTGTTTTTT. Translated: CATSRAGSINEKLFF.

The V call is TRBV2, the J call TRBJ2-4; a weak D match, TRBD2 (6 bases). Trimming pared 8 bases from V and 8 bases from J, leaving 16 bases between. Per the germline V gene, CDR1 is SNHLY and CDR2 is FYNNEI. The CDR3 loop spans 13 amino acids. In DNA, the CDR3 is TGTGCCAGCCTCCGGGAGCTCCAGGACATTCAGTACTTC. It specifies CASLRELQDIQYF. Using reference TRBV2 and TRBJ2-4 for the parts outside the CDR3, the full variable domain is EPEVTQTPSHQVTQMGQEVILRCVPISNHLYFYWYRQILGQKVEFLVSFYNNEISEKSEIFDDQFSVERPDGSNFTLKIRSTKLEDSAMYFCASLRELQDIQYFGAGTRLSVL.